This entry features one TCR beta chain sequence. Its antigen is undetermined. This entry belongs to a study of radiotherapy plus CTLA-4 blockade in lung cancer. The germline gives CDR1 KGHSH, CDR2 LQKENI. The CDR3 runs to 15 residues. V shed 2 bases, J shed 1 base, and the junction held 4 bases outside the gene matches. The method was immunoSEQ multiplex PCR; TCRdb's version includes in-frame clones alone and lacks a portion of them. This table holds around 100,000 clones, approximately 72% found once. The study's findings and limits: Reportedly, early blood T cell clone dynamics best predicted response, with interferon-beta. TCR clones of tumor origin grew in blood after radiotherapy plus ipilimumab.

Ipilimumab-mediated CTLA-4 blockade plus focal radiation was given to patients having chemo-refractory metastatic non-small-cell lung cancer. Sample: peripheral blood, taken from a patient treated with radiotherapy plus ipilimumab. The TCR was taken from a human donor with non-small cell lung cancer who had a partial response to radiotherapy plus ipilimumab. Some clones in this sample may be carry-over from other donors' samples. The V call is TRBV18, the J call TRBJ2-7; 8 bases map to TRBD2. The CDR3 coding sequence is TGTGCCAGCTCACCAACTAGCGGCTTTTCCTACGAGCAGTACTTC. Amino acids: CASSPTSGFSYEQYF.